This TCR beta chain is drawn from a study of T cells after posttransplantation cyclophosphamide (dated by TCRdb to about 2016). In the study overall: Using TRB sequencing, the study followed how the T cell repertoire reconstituted after myeloablative bone marrow transplantation in which posttransplantation cyclophosphamide served as GVHD prophylaxis. Samples from under 40 PTCy-treated patients, along with samples from some 16 of their related bone marrow donors, underwent antigen receptor sequencing. TRB sequencing was performed on blood from all 35 or so PTCy patients with 1-year posttransplant specimens. TRB sequencing was also done on up to about 3 additional blood samples from 2 to 5.2 years after transplant in 3 patients, and on pretransplant blood from 4 patients. TRA and TRB clonality were tightly correlated in roughly ten samples, so subsequent TCR analyses focused on TRB only. Public TRB sequences were compared against a database of over 3,000 sequences linked to responses to pathogens, tumor antigens, self-antigens and alloantigens.

Peripheral blood samples were provided by related bone marrow donors on the day of marrow donation. Mononuclear cells from peripheral blood and bone marrow were separated by Ficoll-Hypaque density centrifugation and then cryopreserved. Genomic DNA was used for TRB sequencing, which was performed with the immunoSEQ assay at survey resolution or with the hsTCRB kit. In the original analysis: Initial read processing used immunoSEQ software, and repertoire analyses used the LymphoSeq R package. For each TRB dataset, clonality was calculated as 1 minus normalized Shannon entropy, and the Gini coefficient was computed as well. Phenotypes of unsorted samples were inferred by mapping TRB sequences from sorted subsets of the recipient or donor onto the same recipient's unsorted samples. TCRdb took over this immuneACCESS table, retaining in-frame rearrangements with V and J assigned. Such tables are incomplete; in checked studies, under half of the missing clones stem from an unresolved V gene, and the remainder is unexplained. The V and J calls and clone size come from that table; D and trimming were worked out from the DNA. The table notes around 35,000 clones here, none of them singletons. About 1.2% of the sample is in the top ten clones.

What the authors observed across the whole study: Donor-recipient similarity was low at 1-2 months but increased during the first year, and donor CD8+ memory clones often dominated later blood repertoires. The TRB repertoires of T cells infiltrating skin or GI tract showed only limited overlap with the TRB repertoires of T cells in blood. Across approximately 45 patients, TRB clonality was highly associated with recipient CMV seropositivity and CMV reactivation, and diversity in PTCy patients was similar to diversity in CNI/methotrexate controls.

This clone was observed many times. Its antigen is unknown. Per-nucleotide qualities are absent, and no much larger clonotype sits a single base away. From cysteine to phenylalanine, the CDR3 is 16 amino acids long. Only the CDR3 region is kept as DNA, spanning 48 bases read in frame from base 1. Per the germline V gene (reference sequence), SGHNT is the CDR1 and YYREEE is the CDR2. The germline V end is reduced by 3 bases and the J end by 3 bases; junction bases left unmatched: 5. The chain is assembled from TRBV5-4 and TRBJ2-7, with 14 bases aligning to TRBD2. The receptor was isolated from a girl between 10 and 17 years old in good health, CMV-negative, and a related stem cell transplant donor. The sequencing input was PBMCs. Read as DNA, the sequence is TGTGCCAGCAGCTCCGGACTAGCGGGAGGTCTCTACGAGCAGTACTTC. It codes for CASSSGLAGGLYEQYF.